These 10 T cell receptor beta chains originate from one sample sequenced in a study of a mutant IDH1 vaccine in newly diagnosed glioma (dated by TCRdb to the early 2020s). No cognate antigen is known for these TCRs. Library preparation used the immunoSEQ multiplex PCR assay. This immuneACCESS table, as held by TCRdb, lists in-frame sequences with V and J called but not all clones. Of the missing ones, under half trace to an unresolved V gene in checked studies; the others have no known cause. This sample has 50,000 to 70,000 clones in its table, and around 85% of those were observed once. Of the sample, 1.6% falls within the top ten clones. Read against the paper, the sample's time point label means: week 35, safety follow-up. Each vaccine dose was 300 ug of a 20-mer mutant IDH1 peptide in Montanide, given subcutaneously with topical imiquimod. The specimen was PBMCs, collected from a glioma patient whose treatment included an IDH1 peptide vaccine. The source is a man between 40 and 49 years old with glioma.

The CDR3: CASSTISRNEKLFF. The CDR3 DNA follows: TGTGCCAGCAGTACGATCAGTCGCAATGAAAAACTGTTTTTT. The chain couples TRBV6-5 to TRBJ1-4; D unclear. V dropped 5 bases and J dropped 5 bases, with 12 bases sitting between them. CDR1 and CDR2 from the germline V gene are MNHEY and SVGAGI. The CDR3 has 14 residues.

The rearrangement uses TRBV5-1 and TRBJ2-7, with 9 bases aligning to TRBD1. Per the germline V gene, CDR1 is SGHRS and CDR2 is YFSETQ. The CDR3 contains 13 residues. The ends lost 7 bases at V and 5 bases at J; junction bases unmatched: 7. CDR3 in DNA: TGCGCCAGCCAGCCGGGACAGGGTGACGAGCAGTACTTC. Its translation is CASQPGQGDEQYF.

The chain uses TRBV19 and TRBJ2-1, with D maybe TRBD2 (6 bases). The germline V and J ends were trimmed by 2 bases and 2 bases, with 16 bases remaining between them. The CDR3 length is 17 residues. Germline V lookup: CDR1 LNHDA, CDR2 SQIVND (reference sequence). CDR3 DNA sequence: TGTGCCAGTAGTATACCTTCAGCGGGCCCTGCCTACAATGAGCAGTTCTTC. This codes for CASSIPSAGPAYNEQFF.

In this sample, this clone turned up once. J is TRBJ1-2 and V is TRBV4-2, with 11 positions matching TRBD1. The CDR3 totals 14 residues. Per germline, CDR1 LGHNA and CDR2 YNFKEQ. J lost 4 bases, V lost 4 bases, and 2 bases had no gene match. The CDR3 sequence: CASSRDRGGYGYTF. CDR3 DNA sequence: TGTGCCAGCAGCCGGGACAGGGGGGGCTATGGCTACACCTTC.

The chain recombines TRBV7-7 with TRBJ2-7; the D gene is possibly TRBD1 (5 bases). Per germline, CDR1 SSHAT and CDR2 FNYEAQ (reference sequence). Trimming took off 5 bases at V and 1 base at J, with 15 bases between the two ends. CDR3 length: 15 residues. The CDR3 loop is CASSTQGAPSYEQYF. The CDR3 DNA follows: TGTGCCAGCAGCACCCAGGGCGCCCCTTCCTACGAGCAGTACTTC.

The rearrangement links TRBV7-2 to TRBJ1-5; D possibly corresponds to TRBD1 (6 bases). This CDR3 comprises 13 residues. Per germline, CDR1 SGHTA and CDR2 FQGNSA. V shed 5 bases and J shed 4 bases, with 9 bases lying between them. The CDR3 nucleotides read TGTGCCAGCAGCCCACAGGGTAATCAGCCCCAGCATTTT. This gives the protein CASSPQGNQPQHF.

The chain is built from TRBV28 and TRBJ1-5; 8 bases line up with TRBD1. Germline-derived CDR1 and CDR2 are MDHEN and SYDVKM. J was trimmed by 0 bases and V by 5 bases; bases with no gene match: 9. CDR3 size: 17 residues. CDR3 coding DNA: TGTGCCAGCAGTACACACGGACAGGGCCTTAGCAATCAGCCCCAGCATTTT. It codes for CASSTHGQGLSNQPQHF. The full variable domain, rest sourced from reference TRBV28 and TRBJ1-5, is DVKVTQSSRYLVKRTGEKVFLECVQDMDHENMFWYRQDPGLGLRLIYFSYDVKMKEKGDIPEGYSVSREKKERFSLILESASTNQTSMYLCASSTHGQGLSNQPQHFGDGTRLSIL.

The chain has TRBV5-4 and TRBJ2-7, with 9 nucleotides matching TRBD2. V shed 3 bases and J 3 bases; nucleotides not matched to a gene: 7. The CDR3 has 15 residues. Per germline, CDR1 SGHNT and CDR2 YYREEE (reference sequence). CDR3 nucleotides: TGTGCCAGCAGCTCCTCGGGACTAGCCTTCTACGAGCAGTACTTC. Its protein product is CASSSSGLAFYEQYF. Full variable domain (remainder filled in from reference TRBV5-4 and TRBJ2-7): ETGVTQSPTHLIKTRGQQVTLRCSSQSGHNTVSWYQQALGQGPQFIFQYYREEENGRGNFPPRFSGLQFPNYSSELNVNALELDDSALYLCASSSSGLAFYEQYFGPGTRLTVT.

CDR3 DNA: TGTGCCAGCAGTTACGGGCCGGGTGTCGTTTTCTTC. This codes for CASSYGPGVVFF. The chain is built from TRBV6-5 and TRBJ2-1; D unresolved. Germline lookup yields CDR1 MNHEY and CDR2 SVGAGI. The length of the CDR3 is 12 residues. Trimming took 2 bases from V and 16 from J, leaving 15 bases between them.

The V gene is TRBV7-8, the J gene TRBJ2-7; 11 nucleotides align to TRBD2. The germline CDR1 and CDR2 sequences are SGHVS and FQNEAQ. With V trimmed by 3 bases and J by 4 bases, 2 bases remained unmatched. CDR3 length: 14 residues. The CDR3 here is CASSLTSGNYEQYF. The CDR3 DNA reads TGTGCCAGCAGCTTGACTAGCGGGAATTACGAGCAGTACTTC.